Only a few counts were recorded for the clone carrying this T cell receptor beta chain. The data belong to a study of radiation and T cells in renal cell carcinoma. Trimming stripped 0 bases from V and 2 bases from J, with 17 bases between. CDR1 is LGHNA and CDR2 is YNFKEQ in the germline V gene. The CDR3 contains 17 residues. Sequencing was performed with immunoSEQ multiplex PCR; in TCRdb, only in-frame clones are kept and a portion is missing. The table shows around 170,000 clones, with about 88% occurring only once. Time point specified: blood 4 weeks post-SBRT, at nephrectomy. Specified treatment: 15 Gy SBRT to primary tumor, nephrectomy 4 weeks later. Nephrectomy followed 15 Gy stereotactic body radiation by 4 weeks. The patient's renal cell carcinoma had clear cell pathology.

The sample consisted of blood, taken from a patient whose treatment included radiotherapy and nephrectomy. The rearrangement joins TRBV4-2 to TRBJ2-7, with D possibly matching TRBD1 (5 bases). The TCR comes from a woman aged 45-65 years with renal cell carcinoma. The CDR3 sequence: CASSQDRSAVGPYEQYF. For the CDR3, the DNA is TGTGCCAGCAGCCAAGATAGGTCGGCAGTGGGGCCCTACGAGCAGTACTTC.